This T cell receptor (beta chain) was sequenced in a study of breast tumors, draining lymph nodes, adjacent tissues. From germline, CDR1 is DFQATT and CDR2 SNEGSKA (reference sequence). CDR3 length: 13 residues. Turning to this clonotype: What it recognizes is unknown. Possible read error: a much larger clone is one base away.

Samples came from axillary lymph nodes draining the breast cancer. Findings and caveats of the study: Most tumor T cells seemingly derive from lymph node, then expand in tumor. The lymph node origin of tumor T cells was framed as consistent with a hypothesis, not demonstrated.

From the multiplex PCR reads, TCRdb called clonotypes with MiXCR, one entry per CDR3 protein. Of some 230,000 distinct CDR3 sequences listed, under 40% are singletons. The J gene is TRBJ1-2, the V gene TRBV20-1; no clear D. The sequenced sample consisted of axillary lymph node tissue. The sequence was obtained from a female donor with breast cancer. Some clones in this sample may be carry-over from other donors' samples. The DNA of the CDR3 is TGCAGTGCTTTTAGTTGGGAAGTCTATGCCTACACCTTC. It yields the protein CSAFSWEVYAYTF.